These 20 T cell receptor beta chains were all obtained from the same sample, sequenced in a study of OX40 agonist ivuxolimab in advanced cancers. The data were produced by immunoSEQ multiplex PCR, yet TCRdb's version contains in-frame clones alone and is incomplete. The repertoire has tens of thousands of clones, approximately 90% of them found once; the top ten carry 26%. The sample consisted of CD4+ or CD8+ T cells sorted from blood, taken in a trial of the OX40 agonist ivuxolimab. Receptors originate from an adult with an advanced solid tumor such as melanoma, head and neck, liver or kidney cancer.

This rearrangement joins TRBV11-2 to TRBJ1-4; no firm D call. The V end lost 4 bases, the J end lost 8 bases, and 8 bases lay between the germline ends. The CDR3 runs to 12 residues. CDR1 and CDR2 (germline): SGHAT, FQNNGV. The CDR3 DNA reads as TGTGCCAGCAGCTCAAACTTGGAAAAACTGTTTTTT. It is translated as CASSSNLEKLFF.

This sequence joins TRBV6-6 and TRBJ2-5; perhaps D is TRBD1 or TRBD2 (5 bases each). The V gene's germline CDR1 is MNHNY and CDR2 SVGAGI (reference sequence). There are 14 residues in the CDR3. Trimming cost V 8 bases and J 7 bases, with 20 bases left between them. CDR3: CASRGAAAKGTQYF. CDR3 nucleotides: TGTGCCAGCCGAGGGGCGGCGGCGAAGGGGACCCAGTACTTC.

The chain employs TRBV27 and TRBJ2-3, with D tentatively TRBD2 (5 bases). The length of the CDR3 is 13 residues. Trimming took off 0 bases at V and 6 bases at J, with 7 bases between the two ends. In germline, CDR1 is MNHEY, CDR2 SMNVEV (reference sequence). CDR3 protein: CASSLSTGDTQYF. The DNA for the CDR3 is TGTGCCAGCAGTTTATCGACGGGGGATACGCAGTATTTT.

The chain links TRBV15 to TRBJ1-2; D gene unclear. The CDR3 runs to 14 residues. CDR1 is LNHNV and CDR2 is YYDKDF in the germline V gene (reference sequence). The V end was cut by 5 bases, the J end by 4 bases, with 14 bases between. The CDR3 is CATSGCGKTYGYTF. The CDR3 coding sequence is TGTGCCACCAGCGGGTGTGGAAAGACCTATGGCTACACCTTC.

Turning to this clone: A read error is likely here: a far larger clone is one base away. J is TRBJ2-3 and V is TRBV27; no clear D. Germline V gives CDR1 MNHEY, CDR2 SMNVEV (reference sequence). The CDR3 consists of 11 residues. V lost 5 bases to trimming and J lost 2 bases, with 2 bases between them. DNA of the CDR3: TGTGCCAGCAGTACCACAGATACGCAGTATTTT. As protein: CASSTTDTQYF.

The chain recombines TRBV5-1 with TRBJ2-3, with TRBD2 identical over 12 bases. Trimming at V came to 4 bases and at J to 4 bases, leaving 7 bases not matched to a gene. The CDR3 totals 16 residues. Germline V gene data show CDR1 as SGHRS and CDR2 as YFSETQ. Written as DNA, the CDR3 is TGCGCCAGCAGCCCAAAGACTAGCGGGAGCTCAGATACGCAGTATTTT. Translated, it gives CASSPKTSGSSDTQYF.

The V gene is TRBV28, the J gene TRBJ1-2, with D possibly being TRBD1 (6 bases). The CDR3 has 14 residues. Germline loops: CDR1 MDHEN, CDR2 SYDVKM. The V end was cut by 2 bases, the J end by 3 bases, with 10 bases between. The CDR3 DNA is TGTGCCAGCAGTTTAGGGGGGCGCGACTATGGCTACACCTTC. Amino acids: CASSLGGRDYGYTF.

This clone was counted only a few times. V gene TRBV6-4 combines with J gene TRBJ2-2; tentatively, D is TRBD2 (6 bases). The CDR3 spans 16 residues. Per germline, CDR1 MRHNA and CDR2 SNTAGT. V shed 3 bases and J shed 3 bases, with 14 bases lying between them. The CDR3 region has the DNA TGTGCCAGCAGTGATTATGGAGGGGAGGACACCGGGGAGCTGTTTTTT. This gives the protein CASSDYGGEDTGELFF.

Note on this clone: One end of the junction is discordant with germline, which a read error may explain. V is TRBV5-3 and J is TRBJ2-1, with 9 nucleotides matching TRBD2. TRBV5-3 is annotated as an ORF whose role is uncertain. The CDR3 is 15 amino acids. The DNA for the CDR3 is TGTGCCAGCAGCTTAGTAGCGGGGGAAAACAATGAGCAGTTCTTC. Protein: CASSLVAGENNEQFF.

The CDR3 DNA is TGTGCCAGCAGGAATAATCAGCCCCAGCATTTT. Its protein product is CASRNNQPQHF. This sequence joins TRBV28 and TRBJ1-5; D is ambiguous. Germline values: CDR1 MDHEN, CDR2 SYDVKM. The CDR3 extends over 11 amino acids. Deletions cut 6 bases from V and 4 bases from J, with 4 bases between.

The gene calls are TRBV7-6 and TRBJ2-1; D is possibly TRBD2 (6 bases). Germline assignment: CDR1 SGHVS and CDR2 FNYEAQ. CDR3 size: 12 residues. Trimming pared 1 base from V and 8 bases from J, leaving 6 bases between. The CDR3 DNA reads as TGTGCCAGCAGCTTAGGGGGGGATGAGCAGTTCTTC. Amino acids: CASSLGGDEQFF.

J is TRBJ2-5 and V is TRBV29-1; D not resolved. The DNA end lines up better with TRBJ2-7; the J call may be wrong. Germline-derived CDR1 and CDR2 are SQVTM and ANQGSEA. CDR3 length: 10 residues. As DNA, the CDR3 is TGCAGCGTGTTGACGCTCGAGCAGTACTTC. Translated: CSVLTLEQYF.

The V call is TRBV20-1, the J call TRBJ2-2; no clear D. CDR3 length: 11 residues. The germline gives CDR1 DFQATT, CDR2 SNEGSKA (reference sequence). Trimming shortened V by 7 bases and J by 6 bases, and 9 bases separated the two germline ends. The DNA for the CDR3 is TGCAGTGTCCCCTCCTCCGGGGAGCTGTTTTTT. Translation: CSVPSSGELFF.

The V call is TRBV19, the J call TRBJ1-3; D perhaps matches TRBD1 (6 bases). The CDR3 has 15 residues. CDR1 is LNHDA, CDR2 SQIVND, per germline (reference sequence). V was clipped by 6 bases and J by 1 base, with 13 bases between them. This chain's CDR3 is CASSPGTTSGNTIYF. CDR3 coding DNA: TGTGCCAGTAGCCCAGGGACAACGTCTGGAAACACCATATATTTT.

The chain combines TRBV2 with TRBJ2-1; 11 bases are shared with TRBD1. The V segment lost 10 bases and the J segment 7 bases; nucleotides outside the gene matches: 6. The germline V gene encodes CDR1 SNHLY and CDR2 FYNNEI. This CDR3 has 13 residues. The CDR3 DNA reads TGTGCCACCTACCGGGACAGGGGGAATGAGCAGTTCTTC. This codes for CATYRDRGNEQFF. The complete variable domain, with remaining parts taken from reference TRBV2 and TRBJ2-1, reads EPEVTQTPSHQVTQMGQEVILRCVPISNHLYFYWYRQILGQKVEFLVSFYNNEISEKSEIFDDQFSVERPDGSNFTLKIRSTKLEDSAMYFCATYRDRGNEQFFGPGTRLTVL.

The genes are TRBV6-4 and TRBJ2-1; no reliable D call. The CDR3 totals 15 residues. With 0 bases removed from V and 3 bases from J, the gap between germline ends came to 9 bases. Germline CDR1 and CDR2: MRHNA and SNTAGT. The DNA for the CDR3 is TGTGCCAGCAGTGACTCCGTGGGGAACTACAATGAGCAGTTCTTC. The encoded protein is CASSDSVGNYNEQFF.

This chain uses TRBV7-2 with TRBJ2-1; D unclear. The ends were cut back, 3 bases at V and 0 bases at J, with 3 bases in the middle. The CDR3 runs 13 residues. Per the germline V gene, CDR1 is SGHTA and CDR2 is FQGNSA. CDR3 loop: CASSFVSYNEQFF. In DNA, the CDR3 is TGTGCCAGCAGCTTTGTCTCCTACAATGAGCAGTTCTTC.

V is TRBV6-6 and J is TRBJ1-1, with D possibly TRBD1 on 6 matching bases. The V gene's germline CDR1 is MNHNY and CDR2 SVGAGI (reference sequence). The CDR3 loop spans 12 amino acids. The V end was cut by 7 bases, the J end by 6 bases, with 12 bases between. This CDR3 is CASIGGPPEAFF. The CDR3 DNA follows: TGTGCCAGCATCGGGGGCCCCCCTGAAGCTTTCTTT.

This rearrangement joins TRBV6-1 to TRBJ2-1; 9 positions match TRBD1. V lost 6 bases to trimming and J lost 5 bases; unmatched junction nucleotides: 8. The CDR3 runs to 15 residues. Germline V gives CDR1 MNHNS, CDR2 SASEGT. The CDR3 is CASSRGTGINNEQFF. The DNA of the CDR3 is TGTGCCAGCAGCCGAGGGACAGGGATAAACAATGAGCAGTTCTTC.

CDR3 DNA: TGTGCCAGCACTCAGGGGGGCCTTGGCTACACCTTC. The encoded protein is CASTQGGLGYTF. The V gene is TRBV2, the J gene TRBJ1-2; 7 positions match TRBD1. This CDR3 has 12 residues. V lost 7 bases, J lost 7 bases, and 6 bases stayed unmatched. Per the germline V gene, CDR1 is SNHLY and CDR2 is FYNNEI.